This T cell receptor beta chain was obtained from a study of blood T cell repertoires in COVID-19. In the study overall: Acute and convalescent COVID-19 specimens originated in the United States, Italy and Spain. Nucleic acid was either cDNA or gDNA, and it came from T cells, B-cell-depleted T cells, or PBMCs.

Only in-frame clones appear in the TCRdb table, and some are missing; sequencing was by immunoSEQ multiplex PCR. The repertoire holds fewer than 70,000 clones, with about 88% as singletons. The length of the CDR3 is 15 residues. Germline CDR1 reads SGHRS; CDR2 reads YFSETQ. The V and J ends lost 3 bases and 9 bases respectively, with 16 bases between them. The chain uses TRBV5-1 and TRBJ1-6; TRBD1 might be the D (6 bases). The clonotype comes from a woman in her sixties or seventies with active COVID-19. Sequenced input: peripheral blood. CDR3: CASSSGEGEASPLHF. CDR3 DNA: TGCGCCAGCAGCTCCGGGGAGGGGGAGGCTTCACCCCTCCACTTT.